The clone carrying this T cell receptor beta chain was seen repeatedly, ten times or more. As yet, its antigen is unknown. V shed 8 bases and J shed 0 bases, with 11 bases lying between them. The CDR3 length is 14 residues. Researchers took RNA transcripts and amplified the TCR beta CDR3 regions from them. During a first-round RT-PCR of the TCR CDR3, the HTBI primer set was used. From the multiplex PCR reads, TCRdb called clonotypes with MiXCR, one entry per CDR3 protein. The table shows 330,000 or so distinct CDR3 sequences, with around 18% occurring only once. These data come from a study of T cells in Graves' hyperthyroidism and ophthalmopathy. Study summary: It was at initial diagnosis, before any treatment, that peripheral blood was collected.

A NOSPECS grade of at least 4, a Clinical Activity Score of at least 3 and duration under 3 months were recorded in ophthalmopathy patients. Fresh 10 ml peripheral blood yielded PBMCs. Broader study findings: Median prediction lead before ophthalmopathy onset was around seven months with the model.

The chain is built from TRBV12-3 or TRBV12-4 and TRBJ1-3; no firm D call. This TCR was sampled from a woman aged 40 to 50 with Graves' ophthalmopathy. The sequenced sample was blood. CDR3 region: CASRAYGSGNTIYF. CDR3 coding DNA: TGTGCCAGCCGTGCATACGGCTCTGGAAACACCATATATTTT.